The text below deals with one T cell receptor beta chain. Original analysis: Estimates of nucleated cell counts were drawn from the amplification of reference gene primers. Some clones are missing from TCRdb's copy, which holds only in-frame ones; the method was immunoSEQ multiplex PCR. The V and J calls and clone size are taken from that table; D and trimming were inferred from the DNA. The sample gives some 150,000 clones, approximately 81% of which show up once; 8.4% is in the top ten. This sample is drawn from a study of blood T cell repertoires in COVID-19. This CDR3 is built from 14 residues. Trimming cost V 2 bases and J 8 bases, with 13 bases left between them. Germline CDR1 SGHTS, CDR2 YDEGEE.

The origin of this receptor is an older woman with active or convalescent COVID-19. The gene calls are TRBV5-8 and TRBJ1-4; D is ambiguous. Material for sequencing was peripheral blood. The CDR3 coding sequence is TGTGCCAGCAGCTTTGAGGCTCAGACGGAAAAACTGTTTTTT. This encodes CASSFEAQTEKLFF.